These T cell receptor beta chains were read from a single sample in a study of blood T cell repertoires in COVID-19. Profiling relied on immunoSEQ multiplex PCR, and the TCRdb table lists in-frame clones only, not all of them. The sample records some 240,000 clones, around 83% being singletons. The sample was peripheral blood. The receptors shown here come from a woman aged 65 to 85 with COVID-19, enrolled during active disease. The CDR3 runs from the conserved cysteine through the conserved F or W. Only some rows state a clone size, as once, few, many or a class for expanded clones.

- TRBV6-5 CASSYSGLTGGAYF
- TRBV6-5 CASSSGGLGDEQFF
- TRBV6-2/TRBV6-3 CASSYTGGSYGEQFF
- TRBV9 CASSVELNTDTQYF
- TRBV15 CATSRGLTGSGAGGNTIYF
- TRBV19 CASSRFGALTEELFF
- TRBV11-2 CASSYTGDYGYTF
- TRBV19 CASSPLLGRANTQYF
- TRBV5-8 CASSLGWTGGLAQYF
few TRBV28 CASRDSGNQPQHF
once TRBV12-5 CASGTGLAEYNEQFF
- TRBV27 CASSYNRVGSYEQYF
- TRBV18 CASSITGQGRRKLFF
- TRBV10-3 CAIRSGQGDTDTQYF
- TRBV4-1 CASSQDLAGVNSPLHF
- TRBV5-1 CASSFGQGEKLFF
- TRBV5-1 CASSGGGSETQYF
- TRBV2 CASSGDREGKAVAKNIQYF
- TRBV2 CASSESALIEAFF
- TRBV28 CASYHARGGTGELFF
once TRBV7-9 CASRGQGPETQYF
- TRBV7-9 CASSLVEGVVSRQFF
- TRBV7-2 CASSADRSGGREQYF
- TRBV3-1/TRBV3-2 CASSPRGREHSPLHF
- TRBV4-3 CASSQDMRYEQYF
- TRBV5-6 CASSLGPLAGNTIYF
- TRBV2 CASSESRRGRNEQFF
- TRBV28 CASSGAGTGYSDTQYF
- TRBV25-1 CASRETLATKETQYF
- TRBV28 CASKNSGTASNQPQHF
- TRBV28 CAIQPVGGSYEQYF
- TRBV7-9 CASSLAVGEQFF
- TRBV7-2 CASRETSGSWSYEQYF
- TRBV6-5 CAGSPRRQMNGYTF
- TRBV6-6 CASSYSTWTTEKLFF
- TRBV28 CASSSQNRGYTQYF
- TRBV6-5 CATAGQGEGYGYTF
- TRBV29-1 CSATRDTEAFF
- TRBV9 CASSLAGDGTGELFF
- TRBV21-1 CASSKAARTSTHLTQYF
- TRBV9 CASSVVSGLKQYF
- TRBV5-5 CASSPWAGPQPIFYEQYF
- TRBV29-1 CSAGQGSNTEAFF
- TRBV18 CASSPPQQTTTTGELFF
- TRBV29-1 CSVGTGDRETQYF
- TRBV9 CASSPRTSGDWEQYF
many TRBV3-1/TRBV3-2 CASSQGSSSYEQYF
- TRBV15 CATSRGRGRTEAFF